The 23 T cell receptor beta chains below all came from one sample that was sequenced in a study of Graves' ophthalmopathy and Graves' hyperthyroidism (dated by TCRdb to 2017 to 2018). TCRdb records Illumina HiSeq 2000 as the sequencer. For repertoire sequencing, the TCR beta CDR3 regions were amplified from RNA transcripts. The first round of RT-PCR was done with HTBI primers and the Qiagen OneStep RT-PCR kit, and was followed by a second round of multiplex PCR, then size selection and purification. The raw public data were reprocessed by TCRdb itself: fastp quality trimming at Q25, MiXCR clonotype calling, in-frame beta chains only. Under each unique CDR3 protein, matching rows form one entry showing the most common genes and DNA. This sample has 620,000 or so distinct CDR3 sequences in its table, and 20% to 25% of those were observed once. The biggest ten clones account for around 6.9% of the sample.

The specimen was peripheral blood. The receptors come from a woman aged 18-29 years with stable Graves' hyperthyroidism. Some clones in this sample may be carry-over from other donors' samples. Donor details come from another sample of the same person, matched by shared clones.

This clonotype was observed many times. The J gene is TRBJ1-2, the V gene TRBV15; D is possibly TRBD1 (5 bases). The V end lost 0 bases, the J end lost 4 bases, and 18 bases lay between the germline ends. The germline CDR1 and CDR2 sequences are LNHNV and YYDKDF (reference sequence). CDR3 size: 17 residues. The CDR3 loop is CATSRDYGGGGSYGYTF. The CDR3 DNA follows: TGTGCCACCAGCAGAGATTACGGGGGTGGCGGGAGCTATGGCTACACCTTC.

This chain joins TRBV6-2 or TRBV6-3 and TRBJ1-6; 8 nucleotides line up with TRBD1. With V trimmed by 7 bases and J by 8 bases, 7 bases remained unmatched. From germline, CDR1 is MNHEY and CDR2 SVGEGT. The CDR3 consists of 14 residues. CDR3: CASTDRGRDSPLHF. CDR3 nucleotides: TGTGCCAGCACCGACAGGGGACGGGATTCACCCCTCCACTTT.

The rearrangement links TRBV28 to TRBJ2-7, with D possibly matching TRBD2 (6 bases). This CDR3 contains 13 residues. Germline assignment: CDR1 MDHEN and CDR2 SYDVKM. Trimming shortened V by 6 bases and J by 6 bases, and 15 bases separated the two germline ends. CDR3 loop: CASRVGGVGEQYF. The CDR3, as DNA: TGTGCCAGCAGGGTGGGGGGAGTTGGCGAGCAGTACTTC.

This clonotype was found many times. This rearrangement joins TRBV7-2 to TRBJ2-5, with 12 bases identical to TRBD2. After removal of 4 bases from V and 5 bases from J, the junction contained 5 bases not matched to a gene. CDR3 length: 15 residues. CDR1 SGHTA and CDR2 FQGNSA come from the germline V gene. The CDR3 sequence is CASSSSGGADETQYF. In DNA, the CDR3 is TGTGCCAGCAGCTCTAGCGGGGGGGCCGATGAGACCCAGTACTTC.

The chain employs TRBV19 and TRBJ1-6, with a weak D call TRBD1 (5 bases). CDR3 length: 13 amino acids. CDR1 is LNHDA, CDR2 SQIVND, per germline (reference sequence). V was clipped by 6 bases and J by 5 bases, with 8 bases between them. The CDR3 DNA is TGTGCCAGTAGCACAGGTGATAATTCACCCCTCCACTTT. This translates into CASSTGDNSPLHF.

This sequence joins TRBV20-1 and TRBJ2-7, with D tentatively TRBD2 (7 bases). V lost 8 bases and J 6 bases, leaving 20 bases between the germline ends. Germline CDR1 is DFQATT and CDR2 is SNEGSKA (reference sequence). CDR3 length: 13 residues. This chain's CDR3 is CSPRSGGPGEQYF. The CDR3 nucleotides are TGCAGTCCCAGATCCGGGGGGCCAGGCGAGCAGTACTTC.

This clonotype was counted at least ten times. A read error may produce the germline difference seen at one junction end. This chain joins TRBV6-1 and TRBJ2-7; D perhaps matches TRBD2 (6 bases). The CDR3 sequence is 13 residues long. Germline loops: CDR1 MNHNS, CDR2 SASEGT. The CDR3 bases are TGTGCCAGCAGTGAGACTTTCCGGGACTTCGGAGACTTC. Its translation is CASSETFRDFGDF.

As concerns this clonotype: One end of the junction does not line up with germline, which may come from a read error. The rearrangement joins TRBV11-2 to TRBJ2-4; 7 bases align to TRBD1. CDR3 length equals 14 residues. Germline CDR1 and CDR2: SGHAT and FQNNGV. The CDR3 region has the DNA TGTGCCAGCAGCCCGACAGGGAACGTCGGCATTAAGTACTTC. Protein sequence: CASSPTGNVGIKYF.

This clonotype was seen a handful of times. The chain is built from TRBV27 and TRBJ1-1; possibly TRBD1 for D (6 bases). This CDR3 contains 14 residues. V lost 0 bases and J 8 bases, leaving 13 bases between the germline ends. CDR1 is MNHEY and CDR2 is SMNVEV in the germline V gene (reference sequence). The CDR3 here is CASSLSHSGTEAFF. The CDR3 DNA sequence: TGTGCCAGCAGTTTATCCCATTCCGGGACAGAAGCTTTCTTT.

The chain recombines TRBV4-1 with TRBJ1-1; the D gene is possibly TRBD1 (5 bases). Germline CDR1 is MGHRA and CDR2 is YSYEKL. There are 13 residues in the CDR3. Trimming took off 10 bases at V and 4 bases at J, with 16 bases between the two ends. The CDR3 nucleotides are TGCGCCACCAGGGTGGGTTTTAGCACTGAAGCTTTCTTT. Its protein product is CATRVGFSTEAFF.

This chain connects TRBV28 to TRBJ1-6, with D tentatively TRBD1 (6 bases). The V and J ends lost 5 bases and 0 bases respectively, with 23 bases between them. This CDR3 comprises 20 residues. In germline, CDR1 is MDHEN, CDR2 SYDVKM. This chain's CDR3 is CASSPSGHFTVSSYNSPLHF. The DNA for the CDR3 is TGTGCCAGCAGTCCCTCGGGACATTTTACCGTTAGCTCCTATAATTCACCCCTCCACTTT. The variable domain in full, completed from reference TRBV28 and TRBJ1-6, reads DVKVTQSSRYLVKRTGEKVFLECVQDMDHENMFWYRQDPGLGLRLIYFSYDVKMKEKGDIPEGYSVSREKKERFSLILESASTNQTSMYLCASSPSGHFTVSSYNSPLHFGNGTRLTVT.

This chain links TRBV5-4 with TRBJ2-7, with 7 positions matching TRBD2. The CDR3 runs 13 residues. The J segment lost 6 bases and the V segment lost 3 bases, leaving 6 bases of the junction unmatched. CDR1 SGHNT and CDR2 YYREEE come from the germline V gene (reference sequence). CDR3 residues: CASSYAGEGEQYF. In DNA form, the CDR3 reads TGTGCCAGCAGCTATGCGGGAGAAGGCGAGCAGTACTTC.

Comment on this clonotype: The germline gene is not matched at one end of the junction; a read error may be the cause. The chain links TRBV6-1 to TRBJ2-7; no definite D call. Germline-derived CDR1 and CDR2 are MNHNS and SASEGT. The CDR3 contains 14 residues. CDR3 protein: CAISEAWRSYEQYF. The CDR3 bases are TGTGCCATCAGTGAAGCCTGGCGCTCCTACGAGCAGTACTTC.

J is TRBJ1-5 and V is TRBV7-2; a possible D gene is TRBD1 (5 bases). Germline assignment: CDR1 SGHTA and CDR2 FQGNSA. V lost 5 bases and J lost 4, with 12 bases in between. The CDR3 is 14 residues long. This CDR3 is CASSPGALNQPQHF. DNA of the CDR3: TGTGCCAGCAGCCCCGGGGCCCTGAATCAGCCCCAGCATTTT.

The sample holds many counts of this clonotype. This chain joins TRBV7-9 and TRBJ1-1; D remains unclear. Trimming left V 5 bases short and J 1 base short, with 11 bases between. Germline-derived CDR1 and CDR2 are SEHNR and FQNEAQ (reference sequence). This CDR3 region has 14 residues. For the CDR3, the DNA is TGTGCCAGCAGCCGTATCGGAGGGAACACTGAAGCTTTCTTT. Amino acid sequence: CASSRIGGNTEAFF.

This clonotype was detected ten times or more. The V and J genes are TRBV6-5 and TRBJ2-7; 8 nucleotides align to TRBD1. This CDR3 has 15 amino acids. V lost 7 bases, J lost 0 bases, and 8 bases stayed unmatched. Germline lookup yields CDR1 MNHEY and CDR2 SVGAGI. As DNA, the CDR3 is TGTGCCAGCACTAACTGGGACAGGAGCTCCTACGAGCAGTACTTC. Its translation is CASTNWDRSSYEQYF.

This clonotype was found many times. The rearrangement links TRBV5-6 to TRBJ1-2, with TRBD1 identical over 8 bases. Germline trimming cut 4 bases from V and 3 bases from J; bases unmatched to any gene: 14. Looked up from germline, CDR1 is SGHDT and CDR2 is YYEEEE. The CDR3 is 17 amino acids. The CDR3: CASSPSPRTGPDYGYTF. In DNA, the CDR3 is TGTGCCAGCAGCCCTTCGCCGAGGACAGGGCCCGACTATGGCTACACCTTC.

The CDR3 is CASSSQGSAGTGELFF. The CDR3 DNA sequence: TGTGCCAGCAGCTCACAAGGGAGTGCGGGTACCGGGGAGCTGTTTTTT. The V gene is TRBV11-1, the J gene TRBJ2-2; D is possibly TRBD2 (5 bases). Trimming removed 4 bases at V and 5 bases at J, with 17 bases between. Germline V gene lookup returns CDR1 SGHAT and CDR2 FQDESV (reference sequence). The CDR3 spans 16 residues.

This sequence joins TRBV19 and TRBJ2-7, with 9 nucleotides matching TRBD1. CDR3 length: 16 residues. The ends lost 3 bases at V and 0 bases at J; junction bases unmatched: 6. Germline V lookup: CDR1 LNHDA, CDR2 SQIVND (reference sequence). This chain's CDR3 is CASSILEDRGSYEQYF. The CDR3 coding sequence is TGTGCCAGTAGTATTCTTGAGGACAGGGGCTCCTACGAGCAGTACTTC.

This clonotype was observed at least ten times. The J gene is TRBJ1-5, the V gene TRBV30; D not certain. The germline V gene has CDR1 GTSNPN and CDR2 SVGIG (reference sequence). This CDR3 comprises 13 residues. Trimming removed 2 bases from V and 5 bases from J, with 10 bases in between. The CDR3 spells CAWSLTMDQPQHF. For the CDR3, the DNA is TGTGCCTGGAGTTTAACTATGGATCAGCCCCAGCATTTT.

Many counts were recorded for this clonotype. The chain uses TRBV10-3 and TRBJ2-5; tentative D call: TRBD2 (7 bases). This CDR3 is 14 amino acids long. Trimming stripped 10 bases from V and 4 bases from J, with 19 bases between. Germline-derived CDR1 and CDR2 are ENHRY and SYGVKD. CDR3 in amino acids: CASGGGRAAETQYF. The DNA of the CDR3 is TGTGCCAGCGGGGGCGGGCGGGCTGCAGAGACCCAGTACTTC.

The gene calls are TRBV12-3 or TRBV12-4 and TRBJ2-7; D may be TRBD1 or TRBD2 (5 bases each). Trimming removed 7 bases from V and 4 bases from J, with 17 bases in between. The length of the CDR3 is 14 residues. For the CDR3, the DNA is TGTGCCAGCACGCACCGGGACGGGCCTTACGAGCAGTACTTC. Its translation is CASTHRDGPYEQYF.

This clonotype was seen at least ten times. J is TRBJ2-7 and V is TRBV10-3, with D uncertain. The CDR3 loop spans 11 amino acids. V lost 4 bases, J lost 3 bases, and 4 bases lay in between. CDR1 is ENHRY, CDR2 SYGVKD, per germline. This chain's CDR3 is CAISGDYEQYF. CDR3 nucleotide sequence: TGTGCCATCAGTGGAGACTACGAGCAGTACTTC.